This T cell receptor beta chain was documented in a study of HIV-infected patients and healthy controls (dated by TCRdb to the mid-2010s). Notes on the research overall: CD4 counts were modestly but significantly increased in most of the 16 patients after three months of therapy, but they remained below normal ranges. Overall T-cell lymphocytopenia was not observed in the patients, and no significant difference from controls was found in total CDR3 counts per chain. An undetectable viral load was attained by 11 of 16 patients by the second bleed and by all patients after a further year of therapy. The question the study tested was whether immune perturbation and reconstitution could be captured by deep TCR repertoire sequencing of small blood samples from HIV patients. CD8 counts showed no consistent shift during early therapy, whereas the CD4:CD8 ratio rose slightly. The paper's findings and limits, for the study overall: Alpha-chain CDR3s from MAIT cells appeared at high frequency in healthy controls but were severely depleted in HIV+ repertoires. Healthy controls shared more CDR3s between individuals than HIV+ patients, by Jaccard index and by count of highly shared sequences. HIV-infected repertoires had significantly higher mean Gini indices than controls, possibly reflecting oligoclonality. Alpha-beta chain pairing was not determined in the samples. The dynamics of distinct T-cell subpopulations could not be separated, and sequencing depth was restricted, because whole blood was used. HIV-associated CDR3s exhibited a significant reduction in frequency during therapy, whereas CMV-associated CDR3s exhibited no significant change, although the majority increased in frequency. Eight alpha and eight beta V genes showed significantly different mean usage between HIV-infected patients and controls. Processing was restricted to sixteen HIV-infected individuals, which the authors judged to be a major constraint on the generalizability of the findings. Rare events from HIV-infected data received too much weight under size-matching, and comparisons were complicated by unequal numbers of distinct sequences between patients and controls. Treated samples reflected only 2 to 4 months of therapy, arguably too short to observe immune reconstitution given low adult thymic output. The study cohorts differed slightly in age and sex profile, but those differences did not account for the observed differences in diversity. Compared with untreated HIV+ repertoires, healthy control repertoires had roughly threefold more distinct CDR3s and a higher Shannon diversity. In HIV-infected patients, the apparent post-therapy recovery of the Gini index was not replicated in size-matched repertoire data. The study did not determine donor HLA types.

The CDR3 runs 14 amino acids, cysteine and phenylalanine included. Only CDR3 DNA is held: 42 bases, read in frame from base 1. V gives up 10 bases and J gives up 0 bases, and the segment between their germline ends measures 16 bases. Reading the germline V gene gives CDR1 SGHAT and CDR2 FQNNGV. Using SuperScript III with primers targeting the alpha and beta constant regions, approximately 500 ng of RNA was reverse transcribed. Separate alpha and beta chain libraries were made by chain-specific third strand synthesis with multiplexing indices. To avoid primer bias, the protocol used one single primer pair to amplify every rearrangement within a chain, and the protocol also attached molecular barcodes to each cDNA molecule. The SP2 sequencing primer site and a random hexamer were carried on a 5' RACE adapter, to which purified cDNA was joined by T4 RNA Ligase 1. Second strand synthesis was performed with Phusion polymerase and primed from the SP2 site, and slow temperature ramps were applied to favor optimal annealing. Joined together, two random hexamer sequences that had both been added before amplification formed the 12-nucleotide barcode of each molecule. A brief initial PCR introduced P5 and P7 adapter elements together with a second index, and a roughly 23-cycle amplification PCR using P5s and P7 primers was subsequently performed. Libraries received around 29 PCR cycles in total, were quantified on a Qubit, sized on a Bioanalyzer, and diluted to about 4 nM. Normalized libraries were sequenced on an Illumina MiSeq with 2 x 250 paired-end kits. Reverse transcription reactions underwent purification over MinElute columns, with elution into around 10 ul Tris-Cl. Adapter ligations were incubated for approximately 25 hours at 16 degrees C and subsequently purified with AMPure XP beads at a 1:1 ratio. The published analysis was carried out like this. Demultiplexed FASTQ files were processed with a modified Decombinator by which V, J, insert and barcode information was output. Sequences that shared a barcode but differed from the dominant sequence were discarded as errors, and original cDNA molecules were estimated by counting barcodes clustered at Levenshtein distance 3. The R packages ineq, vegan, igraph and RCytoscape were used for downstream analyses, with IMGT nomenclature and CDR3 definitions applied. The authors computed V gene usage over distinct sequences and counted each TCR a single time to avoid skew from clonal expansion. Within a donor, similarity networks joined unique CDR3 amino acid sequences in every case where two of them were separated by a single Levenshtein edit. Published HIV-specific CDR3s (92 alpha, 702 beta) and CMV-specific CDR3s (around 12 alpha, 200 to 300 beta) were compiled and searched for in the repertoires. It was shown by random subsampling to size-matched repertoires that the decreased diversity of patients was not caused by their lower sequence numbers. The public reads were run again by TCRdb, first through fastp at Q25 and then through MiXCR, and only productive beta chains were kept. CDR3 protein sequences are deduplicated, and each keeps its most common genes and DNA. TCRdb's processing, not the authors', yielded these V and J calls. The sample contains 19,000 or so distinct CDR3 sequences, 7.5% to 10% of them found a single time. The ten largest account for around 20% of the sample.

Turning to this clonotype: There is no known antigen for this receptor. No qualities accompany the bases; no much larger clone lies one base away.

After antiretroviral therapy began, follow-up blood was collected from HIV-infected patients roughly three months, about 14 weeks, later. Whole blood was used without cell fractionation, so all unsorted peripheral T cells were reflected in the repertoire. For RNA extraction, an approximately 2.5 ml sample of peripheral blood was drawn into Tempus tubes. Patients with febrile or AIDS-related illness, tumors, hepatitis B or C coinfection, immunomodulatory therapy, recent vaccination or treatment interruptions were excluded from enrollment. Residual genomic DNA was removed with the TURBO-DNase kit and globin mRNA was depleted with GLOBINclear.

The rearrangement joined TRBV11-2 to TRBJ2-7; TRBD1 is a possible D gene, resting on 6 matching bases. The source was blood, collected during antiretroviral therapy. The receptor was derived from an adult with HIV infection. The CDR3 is CAIPADRTSYEQYF. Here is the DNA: TGTGCCATCCCAGCCGACAGGACCTCCTACGAGCAGTACTTC. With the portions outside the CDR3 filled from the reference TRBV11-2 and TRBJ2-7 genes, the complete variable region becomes EAGVAQSPRYKIIEKRQSVAFWCNPISGHATLYWYQQILGQGPKLLIQFQNNGVVDDSQLPKDRFSAERLKGVDSTLKIQPAKLEDSAVYLCAIPADRTSYEQYFGPGTRLTVT.